This TCR beta chain was identified in a study of monozygotic twins with inflammatory bowel disease. Study results and limitations: The data did not back a single strong IBD-associated clonotype or signal.

Germline-derived CDR1 and CDR2 are MNHNS and SASEGT. There are 13 residues in the CDR3. Notes on this clonotype: Its antigen remains unidentified.

From the 5' RACE reads, TCRdb lists one entry per CDR3 protein and no DNA. This sample carries 300,000 to 400,000 distinct CDR3 sequences, with just over 2.5% going to the ten biggest clones. The V call is TRBV6-1, the J call TRBJ1-2. The source material was blood. This TCR was sampled from a human donor with ulcerative colitis or Crohn's disease, or a healthy co-twin of an affected twin (not recorded which). Here the CDR3 reads CASSDSYYYGYTF.